This record concerns one T cell receptor beta chain sequence. Antigen: not known. Germline is not matched at one junction end, which may reflect a read error. The data stem from a study of T-cell memory formation after mild COVID-19. In the study overall: For the most part, TCR clusters were specific to one donor. Whole-study findings and limits: Among clones contracting day 15 to 85, CD4/CD8 was balanced, whereas later expanders leaned CD4+. Shrinking CD4+ clones resided mostly in CM and EM, and CD8+ ones in EMRA.

In TCRdb, the 5' RACE reads were re-called with MiXCR into one record per CDR3 protein. The sample has around 300,000 distinct CDR3 sequences, 13% seen once. The germline V gene has CDR1 DFQATT and CDR2 SNEGSKA (reference sequence). CDR3 length equals 11 residues. This receptor was taken from a man between 18 and 35 years old who had mild COVID-19 (a few samples of this study predate the infection). Cell type and time point are not known. The sequencing sample was made of PBMCs or a T cell subset sorted from them (not recorded which). This chain uses TRBV20-1 with TRBJ2-1, with 9 bases aligning to TRBD1. This CDR3 is CSAASGTGHSF. The CDR3 bases are TGCAGTGCCGCCTCCGGGACAGGGCATTCCTTC.